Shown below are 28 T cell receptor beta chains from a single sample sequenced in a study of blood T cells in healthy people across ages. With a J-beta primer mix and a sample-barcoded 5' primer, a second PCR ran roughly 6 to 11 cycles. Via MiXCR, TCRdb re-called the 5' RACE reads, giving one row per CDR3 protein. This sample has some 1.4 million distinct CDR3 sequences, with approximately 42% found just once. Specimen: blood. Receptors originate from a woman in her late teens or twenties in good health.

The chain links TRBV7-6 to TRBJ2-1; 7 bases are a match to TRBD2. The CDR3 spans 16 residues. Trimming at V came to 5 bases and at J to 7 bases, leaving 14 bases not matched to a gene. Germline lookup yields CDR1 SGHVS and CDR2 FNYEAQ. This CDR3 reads CASSKGASGGGNEQFF. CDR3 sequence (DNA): TGTGCCAGCAGCAAAGGGGCTAGCGGAGGAGGAAATGAGCAGTTCTTC.

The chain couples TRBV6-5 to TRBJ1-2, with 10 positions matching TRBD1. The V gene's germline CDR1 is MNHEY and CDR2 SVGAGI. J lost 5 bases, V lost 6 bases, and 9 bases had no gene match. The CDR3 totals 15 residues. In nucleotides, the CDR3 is TGTGCCAGCAGGGCTCCGGGACAGGGGTTTTATGGCTACACCTTC. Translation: CASRAPGQGFYGYTF.

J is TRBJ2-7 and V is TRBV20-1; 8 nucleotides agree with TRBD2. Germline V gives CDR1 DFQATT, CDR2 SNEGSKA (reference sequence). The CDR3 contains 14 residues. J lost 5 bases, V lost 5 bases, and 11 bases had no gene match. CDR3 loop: CSALSGSATNEQYF. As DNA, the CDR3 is TGCAGTGCTCTCAGCGGGAGCGCGACTAACGAGCAGTACTTC.

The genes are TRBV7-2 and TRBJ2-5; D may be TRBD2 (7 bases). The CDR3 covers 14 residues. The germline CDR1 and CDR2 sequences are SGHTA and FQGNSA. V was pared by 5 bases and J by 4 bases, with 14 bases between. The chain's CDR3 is CASSRRGARETQYF. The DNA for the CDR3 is TGTGCCAGCAGCCGCCGGGGGGCTCGAGAGACCCAGTACTTC.

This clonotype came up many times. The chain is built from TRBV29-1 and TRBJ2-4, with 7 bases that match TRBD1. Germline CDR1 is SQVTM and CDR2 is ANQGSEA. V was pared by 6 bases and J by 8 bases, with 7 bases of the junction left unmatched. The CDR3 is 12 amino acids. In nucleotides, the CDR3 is TGCAGCGTCTTCGGGACAGATGACATTCAGTACTTC. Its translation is CSVFGTDDIQYF.

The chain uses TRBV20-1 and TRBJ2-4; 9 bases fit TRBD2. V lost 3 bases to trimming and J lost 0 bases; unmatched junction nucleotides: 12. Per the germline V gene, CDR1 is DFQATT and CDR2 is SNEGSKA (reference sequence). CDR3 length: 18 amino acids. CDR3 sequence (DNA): TGCAGTGCTAGGGGACTAGCATCAGTGTCGACAGCCAAAAACATTCAGTACTTC. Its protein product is CSARGLASVSTAKNIQYF.

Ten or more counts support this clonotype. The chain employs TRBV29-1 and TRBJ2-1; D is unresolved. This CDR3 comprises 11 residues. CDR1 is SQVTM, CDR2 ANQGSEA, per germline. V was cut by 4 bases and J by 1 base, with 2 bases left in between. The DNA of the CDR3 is TGCAGCGTTGGGTCCTACAATGAGCAGTTCTTC. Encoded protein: CSVGSYNEQFF.

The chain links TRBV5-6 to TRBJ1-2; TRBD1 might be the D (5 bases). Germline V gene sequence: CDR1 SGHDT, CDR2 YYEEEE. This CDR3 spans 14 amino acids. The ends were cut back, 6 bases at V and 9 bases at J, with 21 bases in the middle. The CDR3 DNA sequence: TGTGCCAGCAAACAAGTAGGGACCCTAACCAGCTACACCTTC. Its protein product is CASKQVGTLTSYTF.

The CDR3 is CASNLGGRMNTEAFF. In DNA form, the CDR3 reads TGTGCCAGCAACCTAGGGGGTAGGATGAACACTGAAGCTTTCTTT. The chain has TRBV2 and TRBJ1-1, with D possibly matching TRBD1 (6 bases). With 7 bases removed from V and 0 bases from J, the gap between germline ends came to 15 bases. Germline V gene lookup returns CDR1 SNHLY and CDR2 FYNNEI. CDR3 length equals 15 residues. Complete variable domain (other parts from reference TRBV2 and TRBJ1-1): EPEVTQTPSHQVTQMGQEVILRCVPISNHLYFYWYRQILGQKVEFLVSFYNNEISEKSEIFDDQFSVERPDGSNFTLKIRSTKLEDSAMYFCASNLGGRMNTEAFFGQGTRLTVV.

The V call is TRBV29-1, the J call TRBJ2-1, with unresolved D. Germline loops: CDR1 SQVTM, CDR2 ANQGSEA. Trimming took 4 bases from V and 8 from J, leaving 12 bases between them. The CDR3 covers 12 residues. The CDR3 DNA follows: TGCAGCGTTGGGCCCAATGGGGATGAGCAGTTCTTC. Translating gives CSVGPNGDEQFF.

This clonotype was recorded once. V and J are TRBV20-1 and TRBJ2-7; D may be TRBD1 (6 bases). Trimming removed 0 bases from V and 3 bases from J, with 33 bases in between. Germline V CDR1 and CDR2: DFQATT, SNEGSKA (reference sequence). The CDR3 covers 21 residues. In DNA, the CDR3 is TGCAGTGCTAGAGACCCCGGTGGTAGTAGTGGGAAAGGGGGAGAGCGCTACGAGCAGTACTTC. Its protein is CSARDPGGSSGKGGERYEQYF.

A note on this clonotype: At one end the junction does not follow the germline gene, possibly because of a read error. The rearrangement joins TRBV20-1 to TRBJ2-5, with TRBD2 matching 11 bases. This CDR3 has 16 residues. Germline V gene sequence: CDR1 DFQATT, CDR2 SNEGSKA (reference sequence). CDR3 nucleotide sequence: TGCGGTGCTAGCTTGAGACTAGCGGGGAACAAAGAGACCCAGTACTTC. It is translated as CGASLRLAGNKETQYF.

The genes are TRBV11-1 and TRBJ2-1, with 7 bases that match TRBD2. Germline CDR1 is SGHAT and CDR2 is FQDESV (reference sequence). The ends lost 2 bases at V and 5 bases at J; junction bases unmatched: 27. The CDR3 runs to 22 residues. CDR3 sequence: CASSLLWSTSEGALGGNNEQFF. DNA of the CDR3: TGTGCCAGCAGCTTACTTTGGAGCACTAGCGAGGGAGCGCTTGGGGGAAACAATGAGCAGTTCTTC.

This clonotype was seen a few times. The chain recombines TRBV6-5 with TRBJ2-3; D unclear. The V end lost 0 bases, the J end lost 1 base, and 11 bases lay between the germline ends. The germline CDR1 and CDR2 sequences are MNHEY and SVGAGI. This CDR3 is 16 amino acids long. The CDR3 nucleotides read TGTGCCAGCAGTTACTCCACGGACGGTGGCACAGATACGCAGTATTTT. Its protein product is CASSYSTDGGTDTQYF.

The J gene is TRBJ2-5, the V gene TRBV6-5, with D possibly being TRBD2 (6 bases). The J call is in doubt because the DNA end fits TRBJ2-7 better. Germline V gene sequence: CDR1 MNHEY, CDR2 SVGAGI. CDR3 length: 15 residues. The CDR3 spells CASSYSGLQSYEQYF. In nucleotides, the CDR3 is TGTGCCAGCAGTTACTCGGGACTCCAGAGCTACGAGCAGTACTTC.

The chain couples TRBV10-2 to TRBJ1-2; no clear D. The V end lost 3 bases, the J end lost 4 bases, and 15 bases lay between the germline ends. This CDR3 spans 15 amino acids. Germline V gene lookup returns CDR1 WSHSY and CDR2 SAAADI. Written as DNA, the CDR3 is TGCGCCAGCAGTGATTCTGGGAATCCAGGCTATGGCTACACCTTC. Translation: CASSDSGNPGYGYTF.

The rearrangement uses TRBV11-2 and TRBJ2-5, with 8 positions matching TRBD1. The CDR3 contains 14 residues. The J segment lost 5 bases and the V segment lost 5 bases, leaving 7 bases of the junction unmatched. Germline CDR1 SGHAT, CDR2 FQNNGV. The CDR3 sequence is CASSQRTGMETQYF. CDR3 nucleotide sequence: TGTGCCAGCAGCCAACGGACAGGGATGGAGACCCAGTACTTC.

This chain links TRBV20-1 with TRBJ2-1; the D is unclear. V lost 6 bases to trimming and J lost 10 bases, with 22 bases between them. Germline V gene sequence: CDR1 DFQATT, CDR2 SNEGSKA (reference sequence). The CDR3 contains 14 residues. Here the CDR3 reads CSARSTESSYEQFF. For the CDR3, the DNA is TGCAGTGCCAGGTCGACCGAAAGCTCCTACGAGCAGTTCTTC.

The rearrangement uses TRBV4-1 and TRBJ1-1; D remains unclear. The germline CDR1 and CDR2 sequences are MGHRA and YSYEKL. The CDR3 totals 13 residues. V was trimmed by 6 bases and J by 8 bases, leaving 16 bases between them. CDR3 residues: CASSNLARPEAFF. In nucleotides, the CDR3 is TGCGCCAGCAGTAATTTGGCCAGACCCGAAGCTTTCTTT.

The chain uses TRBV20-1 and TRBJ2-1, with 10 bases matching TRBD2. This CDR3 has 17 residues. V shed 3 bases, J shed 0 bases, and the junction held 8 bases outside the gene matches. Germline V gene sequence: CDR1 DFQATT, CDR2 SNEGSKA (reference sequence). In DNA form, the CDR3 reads TGCAGTGCTAGCGCTAGCGGGAGCCCTACCTCCTACAATGAGCAGTTCTTC. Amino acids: CSASASGSPTSYNEQFF.

For the CDR3, the DNA is TGTGCCTGGAGCCCTTTCGCGTCAGATACGCAGTATTTT. Translating it yields CAWSPFASDTQYF. The V and J genes are TRBV30 and TRBJ2-3; D ambiguous. Per germline, CDR1 GTSNPN and CDR2 SVGIG (reference sequence). Trimming removed 3 bases from V and 4 bases from J, with 11 bases in between. The length of the CDR3 is 13 residues.

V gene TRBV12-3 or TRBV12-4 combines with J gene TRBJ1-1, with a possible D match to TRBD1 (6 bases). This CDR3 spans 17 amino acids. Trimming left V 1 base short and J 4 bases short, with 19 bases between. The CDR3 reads CASSLGGPGAFGTEAFF. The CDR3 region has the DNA TGTGCCAGCAGTTTAGGGGGTCCGGGGGCCTTCGGCACTGAAGCTTTCTTT.

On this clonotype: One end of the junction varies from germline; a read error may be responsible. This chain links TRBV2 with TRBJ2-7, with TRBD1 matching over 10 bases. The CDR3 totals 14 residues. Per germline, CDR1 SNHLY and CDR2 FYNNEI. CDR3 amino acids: CVSSEGQGSYEQYF. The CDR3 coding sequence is TGTGTCAGCAGTGAGGGACAGGGGTCCTACGAGCAGTACTTC.

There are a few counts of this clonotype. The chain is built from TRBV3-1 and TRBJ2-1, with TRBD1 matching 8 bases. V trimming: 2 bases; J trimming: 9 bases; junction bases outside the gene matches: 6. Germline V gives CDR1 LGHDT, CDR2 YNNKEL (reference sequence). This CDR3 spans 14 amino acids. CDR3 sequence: CASSQFQGAGEQFF. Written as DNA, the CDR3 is TGTGCCAGCAGCCAATTTCAGGGGGCCGGTGAGCAGTTCTTC.

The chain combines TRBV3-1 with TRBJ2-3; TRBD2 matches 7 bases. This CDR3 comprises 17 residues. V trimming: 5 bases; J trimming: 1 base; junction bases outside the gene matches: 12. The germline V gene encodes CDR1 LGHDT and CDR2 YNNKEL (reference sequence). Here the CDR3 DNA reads TGTGCCAGCAGCATGGCCCCTCAGCGGGACCGCACAGATACGCAGTATTTT. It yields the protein CASSMAPQRDRTDTQYF.

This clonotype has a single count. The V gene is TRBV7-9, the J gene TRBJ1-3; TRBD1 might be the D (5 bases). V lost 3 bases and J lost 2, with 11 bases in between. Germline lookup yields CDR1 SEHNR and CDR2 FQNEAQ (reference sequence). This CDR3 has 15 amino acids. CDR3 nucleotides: TGTGCCAGCAGCTTTGGCGGGACTACTGGAAACACCATATATTTT. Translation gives CASSFGGTTGNTIYF.

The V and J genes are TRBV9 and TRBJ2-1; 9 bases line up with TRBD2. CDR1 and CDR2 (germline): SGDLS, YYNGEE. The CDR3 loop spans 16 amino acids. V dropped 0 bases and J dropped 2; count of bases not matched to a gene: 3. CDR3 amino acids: CASSVEASGAYNEQFF. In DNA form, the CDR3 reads TGTGCCAGCAGCGTAGAGGCTAGCGGGGCCTACAATGAGCAGTTCTTC.

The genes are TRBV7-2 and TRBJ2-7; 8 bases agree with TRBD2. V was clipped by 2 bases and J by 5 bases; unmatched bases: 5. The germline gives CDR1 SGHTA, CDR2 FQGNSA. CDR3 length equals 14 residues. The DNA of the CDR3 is TGTGCCAGCAGCTTAAACGCGGGAGGTAACGAGCAGTACTTC. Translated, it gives CASSLNAGGNEQYF.